A selection of T cell receptor beta chains follows, all from one sample in a study of blood T cell repertoires in COVID-19. The assay was immunoSEQ multiplex PCR, and TCRdb's table has in-frame clones only and misses some. Of about 54,000 clones listed, 90% are singletons. Sequencing used peripheral blood. The receptor set was obtained from a woman aged 40 to 50 with active COVID-19. Both conserved end residues are part of each CDR3. The D gene is left open where the match is weak. Not every row has a clone size; where given, it reads once, few, many or a size class.

j_gene | d_gene | abundance | v_gene | CDR3aa | CDR3nt
TRBJ2-5 | TRBD2 | . | TRBV7-2 | CASSTTSGAQETQYF | TGTGCCAGCAGCACCACTAGCGGGGCCCAAGAGACCCAGTACTTC
TRBJ2-7 | TRBD1 | . | TRBV2 | CASRKGQGLTYEQYF | TGTGCCAGCAGGAAAGGACAGGGGCTTACCTACGAGCAGTACTTC
TRBJ1-2 | TRBD1 | . | TRBV11-3 | CASSQDRATYTF | TGTGCCAGCAGCCAGGACAGGGCGACCTACACCTTC
TRBJ2-3 | TRBD1 | . | TRBV9 | CASSAQGTVVTDTQYF | TGTGCCAGCAGCGCCCAGGGGACAGTCGTCACAGATACGCAGTATTTT
TRBJ1-5 | . | . | TRBV6-2/TRBV6-3 | CASSYGAAGSGQPQHF | TGTGCCAGCAGTTATGGAGCGGCGGGGTCGGGTCAGCCCCAGCATTTT
TRBJ1-1 | . | . | TRBV19 | CASSIRGRFGSENTEAFF | TGTGCCAGTAGTATCAGGGGTCGATTTGGCAGCGAGAACACTGAAGCTTTCTTT
TRBJ2-7 | . | . | TRBV28 | CASNPGLVYEQYF | TGTGCCAGCAACCCAGGACTCGTCTACGAGCAGTACTTC
TRBJ1-5 | TRBD1 | . | TRBV19 | CASSPRTGNSNQPQHF | TGTGCCAGTAGTCCCCGGACAGGGAATAGCAATCAGCCCCAGCATTTT
TRBJ2-2 | . | . | TRBV5-1 | CASNPGGGANTGELFF | TGCGCCAGCAACCCCGGAGGAGGGGCCAACACCGGGGAGCTGTTTTTT
TRBJ1-6 | TRBD1 | . | TRBV6-5 | CASRLTGFNSPLHF | TGTGCCAGCAGATTGACAGGGTTCAATTCACCCCTCCACTTT
TRBJ1-3 | TRBD1 | . | TRBV5-1 | CASSLGTGFSPVSGNTIYF | TGCGCCAGCAGCTTGGGGACAGGGTTTTCCCCCGTCTCTGGAAACACCATATATTTT
TRBJ1-2 | TRBD1 | . | TRBV2 | CASSIKVGQGGGYTF | TGTGCCAGCAGTATAAAAGTGGGACAGGGTGGTGGCTACACCTTC
TRBJ2-7 | . | . | TRBV15 | CATSAHPGETYEQYF | TGTGCCACCAGCGCCCATCCCGGGGAGACCTACGAGCAGTACTTC
TRBJ2-5 | . | . | TRBV2 | CASSESSVIETQYF | TGTGCCAGCAGTGAGTCTAGTGTCATAGAGACCCAGTACTTC
TRBJ2-5 | TRBD1 | once | TRBV6-5 | CASSLDREETQYF | TGTGCCAGCAGCCTAGACAGGGAAGAGACCCAGTACTTC
TRBJ2-7 | TRBD2 | . | TRBV7-2 | CASSTSGGGLTYEQYF | TGTGCCAGCAGCACTAGCGGGGGGGGGTTAACCTACGAGCAGTACTTC
TRBJ1-2 | . | . | TRBV6-2/TRBV6-3 | CASSYRAGAYGYTF | TGTGCCAGCAGTTACCGTGCGGGCGCCTATGGCTACACCTTC
TRBJ1-6 | TRBD1 | . | TRBV5-1 | CASSRGDRPGSPLHF | TGCGCCAGCAGCCGGGGGGACAGGCCCGGCTCACCCCTCCACTTT
TRBJ1-5 | TRBD1 | . | TRBV5-6 | CASRRQGVSNQPQHF | TGTGCCAGCAGACGGCAGGGGGTGAGCAATCAGCCCCAGCATTTT
TRBJ1-2 | TRBD1 | . | TRBV19 | CASSTPQGSEGYTF | TGTGCCAGTAGTACACCACAGGGGTCGGAGGGCTACACCTTC
TRBJ2-5 | TRBD1 | . | TRBV12-3/TRBV12-4 | CASRPGQMETQYF | TGTGCCAGCAGACCGGGACAGATGGAGACCCAGTACTTC
TRBJ1-4 | . | . | TRBV11-3 | CASSLDYEGADTTNEKLFF | TGTGCCAGCAGCTTAGATTATGAGGGCGCAGATACAACTAATGAAAAACTGTTTTTT
TRBJ2-5 | . | . | TRBV7-9 | CASSFAGRKETQYF | TGTGCCAGCAGCTTCGCCGGGAGAAAAGAGACCCAGTACTTC
TRBJ2-5 | . | few | TRBV19 | CASRKDSGFQETQYF | TGTGCCAGTAGGAAGGACTCGGGCTTCCAAGAGACCCAGTACTTC
TRBJ1-5 | . | . | TRBV19 | CASSISGGQGNQPQHF | TGTGCCAGTAGTATTTCTGGTGGTCAGGGAAATCAGCCCCAGCATTTT
TRBJ1-2 | TRBD1 | . | TRBV9 | CASSPWTSGQTWGYGYTF | TGTGCCAGCAGCCCCTGGACCTCGGGACAGACCTGGGGTTATGGCTACACCTTC
TRBJ1-3 | TRBD1 | few | TRBV4-3 | CASSQEVPGQGGNTIYF | TGCGCCAGCAGCCAAGAAGTGCCGGGACAGGGTGGAAACACCATATATTTT
TRBJ2-3 | . | . | TRBV3-1/TRBV3-2 | CASSQEGVLGTRGDTQYF | TGTGCCAGCAGCCAAGAAGGTGTCTTAGGTACACGAGGAGATACGCAGTATTTT
TRBJ2-3 | . | . | TRBV7-9 | CASSLTPNTDTQYF | TGTGCCAGCAGCTTAACCCCTAACACAGATACGCAGTATTTT
TRBJ1-2 | . | few | TRBV28 | CASSPPGGSYGYTF | TGTGCCAGCAGTCCCCCGGGGGGTAGCTATGGCTACACCTTC
TRBJ2-7 | TRBD2 | once | TRBV5-8 | CASLIGTNSYEQYF | TGTGCCAGCTTGATCGGGACTAACTCCTACGAGCAGTACTTC
TRBJ1-2 | . | . | TRBV19 | CATYAQTGDGYTF | TGTGCCACTTACGCTCAGACGGGGGATGGCTACACCTTC
TRBJ1-1 | . | . | TRBV12-3/TRBV12-4 | CASSLGVAGRPGF | TGTGCCAGCAGTTTAGGTGTCGCGGGCCGGCCGGGCTTT
TRBJ2-5 | TRBD2 | . | TRBV3-1/TRBV3-2 | CASSPTSGGPQETQYF | TGTGCCAGCAGCCCGACTAGCGGGGGGCCGCAAGAGACCCAGTACTTC
TRBJ2-6 | . | . | TRBV7-9 | CASSADSGANVLTF | TGTGCCAGCAGCGCAGACTCTGGGGCCAACGTCCTGACTTTC
TRBJ1-6 | TRBD1 | . | TRBV18 | CASSPLDRDSPLHF | TGTGCCAGCTCACCACTGGACAGGGACTCACCCCTCCACTTT
TRBJ1-1 | . | once | TRBV11-3 | CASSLSGPSMNTEAFF | TGTGCCAGCAGCTTATCAGGGCCGAGTATGAACACTGAAGCTTTCTTT
TRBJ1-1 | TRBD1 | once | TRBV12-3/TRBV12-4 | CASRRQGWTEAFF | TGTGCCAGCAGGCGACAGGGCTGGACTGAAGCTTTCTTT
TRBJ1-3 | TRBD1 | . | TRBV7-6 | CASSLGGTGISGNTIYF | TGTGCCAGCAGCTTAGGTGGGACAGGGATCTCTGGAAACACCATATATTTT
TRBJ2-5 | TRBD1 | . | TRBV10-3 | CAISELPGGVEETQYF | TGTGCCATCAGTGAGCTACCAGGGGGCGTGGAAGAGACCCAGTACTTC
TRBJ2-2 | TRBD2 | . | TRBV2 | CASSEAGGLAGGRRTGELFF | TGTGCCAGCAGTGAAGCGGGAGGACTAGCGGGGGGGCGACGCACCGGGGAGCTGTTTTTT